Listed below are T cell receptor beta chains from one sample, sequenced in a study of Ad26.COV2.S vaccination and SARS-CoV-2 variants. Using immunoSEQ multiplex PCR, the repertoire was profiled, and TCRdb retains in-frame clones only, with some absent. The profile shows some 180,000 clones, 70% to 90% of them singletons. The specimen comprised peripheral blood, sampled after recovery from COVID-19. These receptors came from a human donor who had recovered from COVID-19. Each CDR3 is given with its conserved first and last residue. The order of the fields is clone size, J gene, D gene, V gene, CDR3 DNA, CDR3 protein. D genes are given only for firm matches. The size of a clone is reported for some rows only, either as once, few or many, or as a class for expanded clones.

-,TRBJ1-1,-,TRBV6-5,TGTGCCAGCAGCTTGACAAACATGAACACTGAAGCTTTCTTT,CASSLTNMNTEAFF
-,TRBJ2-6,-,TRBV19,TGTGCCATCGCCGGATTCAGGGCTGGGGCCAACGTCCTGACTTTC,CAIAGFRAGANVLTF
once,TRBJ2-5,-,TRBV5-1,TGCGCCAGCAGCCGAGGGGAGACCCAGTACTTC,CASSRGETQYF
once,TRBJ2-1,-,TRBV24-1,TGTGCCACCAGTGCCGGGACCCCCGGGGGCAATGAGCAGTTCTTC,CATSAGTPGGNEQFF
-,TRBJ2-3,-,TRBV6-5,TGTGCCAGCAGATGGGAGGAATATAGCACAGATACGCAGTATTTT,CASRWEEYSTDTQYF
-,TRBJ2-2,-,TRBV4-2,TGTGCCAGCAGCCAAGTGGCAGGGGAGGGAACCGGGGAGCTGTTTTTT,CASSQVAGEGTGELFF
few,TRBJ1-2,-,TRBV7-8,TGTGCCAGCAGCTTGGACATTAGGTCGTATGGCTACACCTTC,CASSLDIRSYGYTF
-,TRBJ1-1,TRBD1,TRBV28,TGTGCCAGCAGTTTGACATGGTGGGGGACAGAGAACACTGAAGCTTTCTTT,CASSLTWWGTENTEAFF
-,TRBJ2-3,-,TRBV2,TGTGCCCGCGATGGGGTTGCAACAGATACGCAGTATTTT,CARDGVATDTQYF
-,TRBJ2-5,-,TRBV5-4,TGTGCCAGCAGCAACCGGGGGCGGTACGGGGAGACCCAGTACTTC,CASSNRGRYGETQYF
-,TRBJ1-4,-,TRBV30,TGTGCCTGGAGTGGTACAGGGAGAGATGAAAAACTGTTTTTT,CAWSGTGRDEKLFF
-,TRBJ2-4,TRBD2,TRBV5-1,TGCGCCAGCAGCTCCTTAGCGGGGGTGGCCAAAAACATTCAGTACTTC,CASSSLAGVAKNIQYF
-,TRBJ2-1,-,TRBV4-1,TGCGCCAGCAGCCAAGAATCCGACAATGAGCAGTTCTTC,CASSQESDNEQFF
-,TRBJ2-1,TRBD2,TRBV10-3,TGTGCCATCAGTGAGTCACAGCGGGGAGGTGAGCAGTTCTTC,CAISESQRGGEQFF
-,TRBJ2-1,-,TRBV27,TGTGCCAGCAGTTGGGCGGTTGGTGAGCAGAACAATGAGCAGTTCTTC,CASSWAVGEQNNEQFF
-,TRBJ2-2,TRBD1,TRBV15,TGTGCCACCAGCAGGGACAGGACTAACACCGGGGAGCTGTTTTTT,CATSRDRTNTGELFF
-,TRBJ2-5,-,TRBV7-9,TGTGCCAGCAGCTTCGGGGGTCAAGAGACCCAGTACTTC,CASSFGGQETQYF
-,TRBJ2-2,-,TRBV6-5,TGTGCCAGCAGTTTCTGGAGGGGACGGGGCGGGGAGCTGTTTTTT,CASSFWRGRGGELFF
-,TRBJ1-1,-,TRBV6-1,TGTGCCAGCAGTGAACAGGGGTACACTGAAGCTTTCTTT,CASSEQGYTEAFF
-,TRBJ1-2,-,TRBV19,TGTGCCAGTAGGCGGGACGGCAACTATGGCTACACCTTC,CASRRDGNYGYTF
-,TRBJ2-1,-,TRBV18,TGTGCCACCACAGGAGCCTACAATGAGCAGTTCTTC,CATTGAYNEQFF
few,TRBJ1-1,TRBD1,TRBV18,TGTGCCAGCTCACCGACAGGGTGGGGTGCTTTCTTT,CASSPTGWGAFF
-,TRBJ2-1,TRBD2,TRBV5-1,TGCGCCAGCAGCAGTGGGACTAGCGGATACAATGAGCAGTTCTTC,CASSSGTSGYNEQFF
-,TRBJ2-2,-,TRBV11-2,TGTGCCAGCAGCTTGGACACCGGGGAGCTGTTTTTT,CASSLDTGELFF
medium-sized,TRBJ2-7,TRBD2,TRBV5-6,TGTGCCAGCAGCTTGACTAGCGGGAGTTTTTACGAGCAGTACTTC,CASSLTSGSFYEQYF
-,TRBJ2-6,-,TRBV19,TGTGCCAGTAGTAGCGAACGGGTCCTTGGCGCTGGGGCCAACGTCCTGACTTTC,CASSSERVLGAGANVLTF
-,TRBJ2-2,-,TRBV12-3/TRBV12-4,TGTGCCAGTGGCCTCAGCACCGGGGAGCTGTTTTTT,CASGLSTGELFF
-,TRBJ1-2,-,TRBV7-9,TGTGCCAGCAGTCCCGACGGACTGACCCCGAGTAGCTATGGCTACACCTTC,CASSPDGLTPSSYGYTF
-,TRBJ1-2,TRBD1,TRBV4-1,TGCGCCAGCAGCCATCCCGGGACAGAGAACTATGGCTACACCTTC,CASSHPGTENYGYTF
-,TRBJ1-5,-,TRBV18,TGTGCCAGCTCACCAGAAAGGCCAGGGATCCTAAGCAATCAGCCCCAGCATTTT,CASSPERPGILSNQPQHF
-,TRBJ1-6,-,TRBV28,TGTGCCAGCGGCCGGGACGGTAATTCACCCCTCCACTTT,CASGRDGNSPLHF
few,TRBJ2-2,TRBD1,TRBV5-8,TGTGCCAGCAGCAAGGACAGGATAGGGGAGCTGTTTTTT,CASSKDRIGELFF
-,TRBJ2-3,-,TRBV6-5,TGTGCCAGCAGTTACAGGGGTAGCGGATACACAGATACGCAGTATTTT,CASSYRGSGYTDTQYF
-,TRBJ1-3,-,TRBV15,TGTGCCACCGGGGCGGGGCGAGGAAACACCATATATTTT,CATGAGRGNTIYF
-,TRBJ1-3,TRBD1,TRBV5-1,TGCGCCAGCAGGCTGGGACAGGGAAACACCATATATTTT,CASRLGQGNTIYF
-,TRBJ2-5,-,TRBV7-8,TGTGCCAGCAGCCAGTGGGTCCAAGAGACCCAGTACTTC,CASSQWVQETQYF
once,TRBJ1-2,-,TRBV24-1,TGTGCCACCAGCCCGGGTATCCAAGAGGGTTATGGCTACACCTTC,CATSPGIQEGYGYTF
-,TRBJ1-3,-,TRBV5-6,TGTGCCAGCAGCTTTGGAAACACCATATATTTT,CASSFGNTIYF
once,TRBJ1-2,-,TRBV12-3/TRBV12-4,TGTGCCAGCAGTTTCGGGAGTTTCTATGGCTACACCTTC,CASSFGSFYGYTF
few,TRBJ2-7,TRBD1,TRBV5-6,TGTGCCAGCCGTGGGACAGGGGATGTACGGGAGCAGTACTTC,CASRGTGDVREQYF
-,TRBJ2-2,TRBD1,TRBV28,TGTGCCAGCAGACAGGGACAGGGGGACACCGGGGAGCTGTTTTTT,CASRQGQGDTGELFF
-,TRBJ2-3,-,TRBV19,TGTGCCAGTAGTATCGCGGGGCCCACAGATACGCAGTATTTT,CASSIAGPTDTQYF
-,TRBJ1-1,-,TRBV14,TGTGCCAGCAGCCAAGGCAGGACCCCTAACGGGATTGAAGCTTTCTTT,CASSQGRTPNGIEAFF
-,TRBJ1-5,-,TRBV19,TGTGCCAGTAGTATCTGGCAGGGATATCAGCCCCAGCATTTT,CASSIWQGYQPQHF
-,TRBJ2-3,-,TRBV7-3,TGTGCCAGCAGCTCAAGGGGGAGACAAGGGGCAGATACGCAGTATTTT,CASSSRGRQGADTQYF
-,TRBJ2-3,TRBD2,TRBV7-9,TGTGCCAGCAGCTTCCGGTCTAGCGGGAGTGCAGATACGCAGTATTTT,CASSFRSSGSADTQYF
-,TRBJ2-7,TRBD1,TRBV7-9,TGTGCCAGCAGCTACCAGGGGGACTACGAGCAGTACTTC,CASSYQGDYEQYF